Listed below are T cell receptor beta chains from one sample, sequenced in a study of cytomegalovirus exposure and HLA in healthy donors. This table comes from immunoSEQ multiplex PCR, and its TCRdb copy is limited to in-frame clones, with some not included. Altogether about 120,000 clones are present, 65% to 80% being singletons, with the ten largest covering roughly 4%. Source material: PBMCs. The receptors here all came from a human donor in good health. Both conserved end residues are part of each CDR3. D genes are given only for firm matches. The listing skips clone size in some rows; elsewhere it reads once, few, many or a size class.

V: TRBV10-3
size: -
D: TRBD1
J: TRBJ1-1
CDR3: CAIRDRAMNTEAFF
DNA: TGTGCCATCAGGGACAGGGCAATGAACACTGAAGCTTTCTTT

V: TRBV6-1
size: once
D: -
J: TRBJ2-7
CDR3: CASKPEPGPYEQYF
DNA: TGTGCCAGCAAACCCGAGCCAGGCCCCTACGAGCAGTACTTC

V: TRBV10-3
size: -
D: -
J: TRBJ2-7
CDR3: CAISEGQGTYEQYF
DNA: TGTGCCATCAGTGAAGGCCAGGGGACCTACGAGCAGTACTTC

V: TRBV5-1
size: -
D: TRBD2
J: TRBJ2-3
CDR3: CASSLPGLAGVTDTQYF
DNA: TGCGCCAGCAGCCTACCGGGACTAGCGGGAGTTACAGATACGCAGTATTTT

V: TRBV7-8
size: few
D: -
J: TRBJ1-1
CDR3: CASSLTERLRAFF
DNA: TGTGCCAGCAGCTTAACCGAGCGGCTTCGAGCTTTCTTT

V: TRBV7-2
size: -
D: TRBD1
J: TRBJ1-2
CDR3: CASSWSGTGGDHYGYTF
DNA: TGTGCCAGCAGCTGGTCCGGGACAGGGGGCGATCACTATGGCTACACCTTC

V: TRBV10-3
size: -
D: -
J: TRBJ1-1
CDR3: CAISEGGTEAFF
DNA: TGTGCCATCAGTGAAGGGGGCACTGAAGCTTTCTTT

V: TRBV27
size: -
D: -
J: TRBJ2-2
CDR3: CASSFGTGELFF
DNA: TGTGCCAGCAGCTTCGGCACCGGGGAGCTGTTTTTT

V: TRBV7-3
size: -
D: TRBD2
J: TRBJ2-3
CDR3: CASSLTTSALDTQYF
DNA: TGTGCCAGCAGCTTAACTACTAGCGCCCTAGATACGCAGTATTTT

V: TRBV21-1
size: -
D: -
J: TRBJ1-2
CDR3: CASNTRTGRF
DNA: TGTGCCAGCAACACCAGGACAGGCCGCTTC

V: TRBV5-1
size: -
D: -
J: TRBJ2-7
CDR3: CASSLVGGAVSSYEQYF
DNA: TGCGCCAGCAGCTTGGTCGGCGGAGCCGTCTCTTCCTACGAGCAGTACTTC

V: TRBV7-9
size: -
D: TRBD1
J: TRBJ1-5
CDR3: CASSSQGFNQPQHF
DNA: TGTGCCAGCAGCTCACAGGGGTTCAATCAGCCCCAGCATTTT

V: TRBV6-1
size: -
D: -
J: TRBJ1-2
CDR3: CASSPGTNYGYTF
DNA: TGTGCCAGCAGTCCCGGGACTAACTATGGCTACACCTTC

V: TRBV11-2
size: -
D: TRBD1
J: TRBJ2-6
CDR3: CASSLGQGWSGANVLTF
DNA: TGTGCCAGCAGCTTGGGACAGGGTTGGTCTGGGGCCAACGTCCTGACTTTC

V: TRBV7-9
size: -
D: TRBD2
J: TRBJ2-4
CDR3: CSSTREGTAKNIQYF
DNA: TGTTCCTCCACTAGGGAGGGGACAGCCAAAAACATTCAGTACTTC

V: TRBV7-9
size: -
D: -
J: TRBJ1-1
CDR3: CASSLSSPTNTEAFF
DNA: TGTGCCAGCAGCCTATCCTCACCCACGAACACTGAAGCTTTCTTT

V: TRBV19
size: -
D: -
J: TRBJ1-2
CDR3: CASTRSDYGYTF
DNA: TGTGCCAGTACTAGGAGTGACTATGGCTACACCTTC

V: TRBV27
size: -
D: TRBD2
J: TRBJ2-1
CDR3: CASSSFSFQRESNEQFF
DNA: TGTGCCAGCAGTTCATTCTCCTTCCAGCGGGAGAGCAATGAGCAGTTCTTC

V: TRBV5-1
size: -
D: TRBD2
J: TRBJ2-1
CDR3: CASSRGTSGIYNEQFF
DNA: TGCGCCAGCAGCCGGGGGACTAGCGGGATCTACAATGAGCAGTTCTTC

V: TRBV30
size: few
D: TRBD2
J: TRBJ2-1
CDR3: CAWRGGWLAGGEQFF
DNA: TGTGCCTGGAGGGGGGGGTGGCTAGCGGGAGGTGAGCAGTTCTTC

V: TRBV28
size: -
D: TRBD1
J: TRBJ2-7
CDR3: CASSWTGGSYEQYF
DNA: TGTGCCAGCAGTTGGACAGGGGGCTCCTACGAGCAGTACTTC

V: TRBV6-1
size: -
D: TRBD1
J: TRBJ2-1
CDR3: CAGRDSGGNEQFF
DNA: TGTGCCGGAAGGGACAGTGGTGGGAATGAGCAGTTCTTC

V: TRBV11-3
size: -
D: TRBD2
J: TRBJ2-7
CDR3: CASSSRLAANYEQYF
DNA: TGTGCCAGCAGCTCGCGACTAGCGGCGAACTACGAGCAGTACTTC

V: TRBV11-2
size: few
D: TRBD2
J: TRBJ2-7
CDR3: CASSPLGRGRHTPYEQYF
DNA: TGTGCCAGCAGCCCCTTAGGGCGCGGGAGGCATACTCCCTACGAGCAGTACTTC

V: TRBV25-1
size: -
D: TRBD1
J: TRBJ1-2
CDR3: CASSELIDFRGRNGYTF
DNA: TGTGCCAGCAGTGAATTGATAGATTTCAGGGGGCGTAATGGCTACACCTTC

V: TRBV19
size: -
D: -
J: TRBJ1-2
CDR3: CASSITGGYTF
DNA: TGTGCCAGTAGTATAACAGGGGGCTACACCTTC

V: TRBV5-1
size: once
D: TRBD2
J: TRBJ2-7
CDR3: CASSLTGPERERYEQYF
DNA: TGCGCCAGCAGCTTAACCGGACCCGAGCGGGAGCGGTACGAGCAGTACTTC

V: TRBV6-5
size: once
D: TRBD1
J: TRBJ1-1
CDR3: CASRTNRGEAFF
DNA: TGTGCCAGCAGAACCAACAGGGGGGAAGCTTTCTTT

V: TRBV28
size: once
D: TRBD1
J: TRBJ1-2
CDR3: CASRNSGTADYGYTF
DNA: TGTGCCAGCCGGAACTCGGGGACAGCGGACTATGGCTACACCTTC

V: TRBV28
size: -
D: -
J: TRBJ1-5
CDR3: CASIQVGQGSQPQHF
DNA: TGTGCCAGCATTCAGGTGGGGCAAGGGTCTCAGCCCCAGCATTTT

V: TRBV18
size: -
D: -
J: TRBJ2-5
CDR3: CASSLIQGEETQYF
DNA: TGTGCCAGCTCATTAATCCAGGGTGAGGAGACCCAGTACTTC

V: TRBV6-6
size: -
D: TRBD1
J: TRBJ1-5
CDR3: CASRQGDFNQPQHF
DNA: TGTGCCAGCAGACAGGGGGACTTCAATCAGCCCCAGCATTTT

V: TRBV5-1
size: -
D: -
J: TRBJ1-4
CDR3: CASSPDRPTNEKLFF
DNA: TGCGCCAGCAGCCCAGACAGACCTACTAATGAAAAACTGTTTTTT

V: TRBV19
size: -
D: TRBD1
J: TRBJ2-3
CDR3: CASSADRGQADTQYF
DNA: TGTGCCAGTAGCGCGGACAGGGGGCAAGCAGATACGCAGTATTTT

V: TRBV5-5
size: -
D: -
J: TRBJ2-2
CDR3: CASSLSGNTGELFF
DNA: TGTGCCAGCAGCTTGAGCGGAAACACCGGGGAGCTGTTTTTT